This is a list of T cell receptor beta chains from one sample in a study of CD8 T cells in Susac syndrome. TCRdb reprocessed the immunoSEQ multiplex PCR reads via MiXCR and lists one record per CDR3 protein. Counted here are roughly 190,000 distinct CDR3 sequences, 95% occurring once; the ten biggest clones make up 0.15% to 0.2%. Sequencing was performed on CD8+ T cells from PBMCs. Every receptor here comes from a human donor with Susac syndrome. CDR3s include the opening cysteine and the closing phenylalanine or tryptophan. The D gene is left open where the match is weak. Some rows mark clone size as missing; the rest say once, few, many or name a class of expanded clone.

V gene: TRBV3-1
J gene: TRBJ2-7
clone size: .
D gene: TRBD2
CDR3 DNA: TGTGCCAGCAGCCAAGGGACTAGCGGGGATTACTACGAGCAGTACTTC
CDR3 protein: CASSQGTSGDYYEQYF

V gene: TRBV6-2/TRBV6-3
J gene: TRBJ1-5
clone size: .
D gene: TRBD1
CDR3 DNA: TGTGCCAGCAGGAGACAGGGAGGCAATCAGCCCCAGCATTTT
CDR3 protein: CASRRQGGNQPQHF

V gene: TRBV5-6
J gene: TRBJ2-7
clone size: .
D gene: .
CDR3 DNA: TGTGCCAGCAGCTTTGAGGCCTCCTACGAGCAGTACTTC
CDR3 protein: CASSFEASYEQYF

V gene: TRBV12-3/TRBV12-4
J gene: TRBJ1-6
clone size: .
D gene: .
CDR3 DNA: TGTGCCAGCAGTTTCACAGGTTATAATTCACCCCTCCACTTT
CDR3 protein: CASSFTGYNSPLHF

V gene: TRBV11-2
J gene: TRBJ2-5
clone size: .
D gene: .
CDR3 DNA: TGTGCCAGCAGCTTAGAGTACCAAGAGACCCAGTACTTC
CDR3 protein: CASSLEYQETQYF

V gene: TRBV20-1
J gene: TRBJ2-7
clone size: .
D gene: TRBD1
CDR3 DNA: TGCAGTGCTAGAGATCCCGGAACAGGGGGCACGTACTTC
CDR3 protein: CSARDPGTGGTYF

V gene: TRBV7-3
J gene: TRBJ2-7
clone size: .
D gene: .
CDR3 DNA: TGTGCCAGCAGCTTAGACCTCTCCTACGAGCAGTACTTC
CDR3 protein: CASSLDLSYEQYF

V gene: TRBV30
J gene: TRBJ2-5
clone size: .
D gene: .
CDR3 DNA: TGTGCCTGGAGTGTACGACAATCTGGTCAAGAGACCCAGTACTTC
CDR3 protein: CAWSVRQSGQETQYF

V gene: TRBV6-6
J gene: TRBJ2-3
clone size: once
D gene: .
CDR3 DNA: TGTGCCAGCAGCCCCACGTTCCCCACAGATACGCAGTATTTT
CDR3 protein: CASSPTFPTDTQYF

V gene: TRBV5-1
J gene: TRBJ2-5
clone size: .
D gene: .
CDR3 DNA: TGCGCCAGCAGCCTCATCCCGGACAGCGCTCAAGAGACCCAGTACTTC
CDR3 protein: CASSLIPDSAQETQYF

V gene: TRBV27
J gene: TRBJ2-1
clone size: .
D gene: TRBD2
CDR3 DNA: TGTGCCAGCAGTTTTAGACTAGCGGGAGGTCTGTCCTACAATGAGCAGTTCTTC
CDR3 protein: CASSFRLAGGLSYNEQFF

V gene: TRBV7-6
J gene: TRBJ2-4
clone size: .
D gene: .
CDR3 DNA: TGTGCCAGCAGCCAGGGGGTTGGGGGGATTGGAGACATTCAGTACTTC
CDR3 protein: CASSQGVGGIGDIQYF

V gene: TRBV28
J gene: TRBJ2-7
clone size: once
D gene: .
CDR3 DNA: TGTGCCAGCAGCTTAAACAGGGTAGGGGCCTACGAGCAGTACTTC
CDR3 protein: CASSLNRVGAYEQYF

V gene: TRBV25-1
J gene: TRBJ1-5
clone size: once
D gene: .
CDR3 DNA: TGTGCCAGCAGTGAATCGGAGGGGGAAGAGCCCCAGCATTTT
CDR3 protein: CASSESEGEEPQHF

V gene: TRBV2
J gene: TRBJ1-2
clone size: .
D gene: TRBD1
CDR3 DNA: TGTGCCAGCAGTGATAGGACAGGGGATGGCTACACCTTC
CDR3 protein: CASSDRTGDGYTF

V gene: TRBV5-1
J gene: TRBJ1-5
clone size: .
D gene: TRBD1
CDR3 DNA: TGCGCCAGCAGCTACCGGCCCGGACAGGAAAAAATTTGCAATCAGCCCCAGCATTTT
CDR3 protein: CASSYRPGQEKICNQPQHF

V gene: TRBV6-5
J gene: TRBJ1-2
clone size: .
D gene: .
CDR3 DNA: TGTGCCAGCATCGACAGCACGGGGGGCTACACCTTC
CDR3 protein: CASIDSTGGYTF

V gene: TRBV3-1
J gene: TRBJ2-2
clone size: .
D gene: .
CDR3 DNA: TGTGCCAGCAGCCAAGAAGGGACACATGGTATAACCGGGGAGCTGTTTTTT
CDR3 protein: CASSQEGTHGITGELFF

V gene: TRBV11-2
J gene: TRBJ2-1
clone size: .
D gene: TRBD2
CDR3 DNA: TGTGCCAGCAGCTCGGCTGGGGCTAGCGGGGGGGAACTAAGTGAGCAGTTCTTC
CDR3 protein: CASSSAGASGGELSEQFF

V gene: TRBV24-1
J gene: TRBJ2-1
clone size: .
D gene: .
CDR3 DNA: TGTGCCACCAGTCCGGCTAGGGGTTCCTACAATGAGCAGTTCTTC
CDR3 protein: CATSPARGSYNEQFF

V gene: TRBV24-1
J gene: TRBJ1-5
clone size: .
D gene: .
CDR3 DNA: TGTGCCACCAGTGATTTGGGTTACAATCAGCCCCAGCATTTT
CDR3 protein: CATSDLGYNQPQHF

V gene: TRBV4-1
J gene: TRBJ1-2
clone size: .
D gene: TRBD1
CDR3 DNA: TGCGCCAGCAGCCAAGAAGACAGGGTACATCTTAACTATGGCTACACCTTC
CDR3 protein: CASSQEDRVHLNYGYTF

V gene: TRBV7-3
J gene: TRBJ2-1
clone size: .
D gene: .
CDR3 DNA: TGTGCCAGCAGTGGGGTATCGGATGAGCAGTTCTTC
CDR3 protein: CASSGVSDEQFF

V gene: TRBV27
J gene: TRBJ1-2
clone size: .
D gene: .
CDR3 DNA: TGTGCCAGCAGTTTATACGGAGGGGGAGGTGGCTACACCTTC
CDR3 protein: CASSLYGGGGGYTF

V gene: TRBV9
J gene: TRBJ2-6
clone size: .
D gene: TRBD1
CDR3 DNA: TGTGCCAGCAGCTCGAGGGGAACAGAGGGGACAGCAGTTAGCTCTGGGGCCAACGTCCTGACTTTC
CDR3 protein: CASSSRGTEGTAVSSGANVLTF

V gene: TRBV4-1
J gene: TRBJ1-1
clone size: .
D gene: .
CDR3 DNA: TGCGCCAGCAGCCGAAGTTTCGGGATCATCCCCAACACTGAAGCTTTCTTT
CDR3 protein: CASSRSFGIIPNTEAFF

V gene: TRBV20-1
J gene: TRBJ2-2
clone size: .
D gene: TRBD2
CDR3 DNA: TGCAGTGCTCCTCGGACTAGCGGCGGGACAAACACCGGGGAGCTGTTTTTT
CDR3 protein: CSAPRTSGGTNTGELFF

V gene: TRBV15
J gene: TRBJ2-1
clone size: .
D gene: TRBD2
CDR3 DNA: TGTGCCACCAGCAGAGATTACCGACTAGCGGAAAGGGAGCAGTTCTTC
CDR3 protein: CATSRDYRLAEREQFF

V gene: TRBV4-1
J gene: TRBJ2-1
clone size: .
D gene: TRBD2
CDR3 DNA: TGCGCCAGCAGCCAAGATGGTCTAGCGGGAGGAAGGGTGCAGTTCTTC
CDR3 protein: CASSQDGLAGGRVQFF